The source of this TCR beta chain is a study of long-term antiretroviral therapy in people with HIV. Researchers report immunoSEQ v3.0 was run at survey level. Generated by immunoSEQ multiplex PCR, the TCRdb table keeps only in-frame clones and is missing some. The sample carries some 17,000 clones, approximately 82% recorded once. The germline gives CDR1 SGHRS, CDR2 YFSETQ. With 2 bases clipped from V and 8 bases from J, the junction kept 7 bases outside the gene matches. The CDR3 totals 15 residues. Sequencing was performed on unsorted PBMCs, taken 0.3 years before starting antiretroviral therapy. The receptor's source is a man aged 50-59 years with HIV. V and J are TRBV5-1 and TRBJ2-2; 9 positions agree with TRBD2. For the CDR3, the DNA is TGCGCCAGCAGCTTTAGCGGGGGATACCAGGGGGAGCTGTTTTTT. It translates to CASSFSGGYQGELFF.